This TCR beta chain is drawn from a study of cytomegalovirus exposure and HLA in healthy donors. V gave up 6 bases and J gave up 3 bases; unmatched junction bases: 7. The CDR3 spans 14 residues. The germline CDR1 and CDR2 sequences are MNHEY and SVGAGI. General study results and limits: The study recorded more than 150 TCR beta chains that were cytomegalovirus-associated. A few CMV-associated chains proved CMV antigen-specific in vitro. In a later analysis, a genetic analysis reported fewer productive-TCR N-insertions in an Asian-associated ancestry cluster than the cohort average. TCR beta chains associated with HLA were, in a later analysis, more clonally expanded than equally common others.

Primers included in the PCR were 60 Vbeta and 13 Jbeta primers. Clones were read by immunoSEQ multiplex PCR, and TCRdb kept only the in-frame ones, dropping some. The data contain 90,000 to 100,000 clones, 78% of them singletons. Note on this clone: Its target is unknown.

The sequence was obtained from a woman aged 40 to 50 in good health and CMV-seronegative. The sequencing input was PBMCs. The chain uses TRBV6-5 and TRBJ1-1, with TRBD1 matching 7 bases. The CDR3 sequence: CASSRKGAHTEAFF. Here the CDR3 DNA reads TGTGCCAGCAGCCGGAAGGGGGCACACACTGAAGCTTTCTTT.